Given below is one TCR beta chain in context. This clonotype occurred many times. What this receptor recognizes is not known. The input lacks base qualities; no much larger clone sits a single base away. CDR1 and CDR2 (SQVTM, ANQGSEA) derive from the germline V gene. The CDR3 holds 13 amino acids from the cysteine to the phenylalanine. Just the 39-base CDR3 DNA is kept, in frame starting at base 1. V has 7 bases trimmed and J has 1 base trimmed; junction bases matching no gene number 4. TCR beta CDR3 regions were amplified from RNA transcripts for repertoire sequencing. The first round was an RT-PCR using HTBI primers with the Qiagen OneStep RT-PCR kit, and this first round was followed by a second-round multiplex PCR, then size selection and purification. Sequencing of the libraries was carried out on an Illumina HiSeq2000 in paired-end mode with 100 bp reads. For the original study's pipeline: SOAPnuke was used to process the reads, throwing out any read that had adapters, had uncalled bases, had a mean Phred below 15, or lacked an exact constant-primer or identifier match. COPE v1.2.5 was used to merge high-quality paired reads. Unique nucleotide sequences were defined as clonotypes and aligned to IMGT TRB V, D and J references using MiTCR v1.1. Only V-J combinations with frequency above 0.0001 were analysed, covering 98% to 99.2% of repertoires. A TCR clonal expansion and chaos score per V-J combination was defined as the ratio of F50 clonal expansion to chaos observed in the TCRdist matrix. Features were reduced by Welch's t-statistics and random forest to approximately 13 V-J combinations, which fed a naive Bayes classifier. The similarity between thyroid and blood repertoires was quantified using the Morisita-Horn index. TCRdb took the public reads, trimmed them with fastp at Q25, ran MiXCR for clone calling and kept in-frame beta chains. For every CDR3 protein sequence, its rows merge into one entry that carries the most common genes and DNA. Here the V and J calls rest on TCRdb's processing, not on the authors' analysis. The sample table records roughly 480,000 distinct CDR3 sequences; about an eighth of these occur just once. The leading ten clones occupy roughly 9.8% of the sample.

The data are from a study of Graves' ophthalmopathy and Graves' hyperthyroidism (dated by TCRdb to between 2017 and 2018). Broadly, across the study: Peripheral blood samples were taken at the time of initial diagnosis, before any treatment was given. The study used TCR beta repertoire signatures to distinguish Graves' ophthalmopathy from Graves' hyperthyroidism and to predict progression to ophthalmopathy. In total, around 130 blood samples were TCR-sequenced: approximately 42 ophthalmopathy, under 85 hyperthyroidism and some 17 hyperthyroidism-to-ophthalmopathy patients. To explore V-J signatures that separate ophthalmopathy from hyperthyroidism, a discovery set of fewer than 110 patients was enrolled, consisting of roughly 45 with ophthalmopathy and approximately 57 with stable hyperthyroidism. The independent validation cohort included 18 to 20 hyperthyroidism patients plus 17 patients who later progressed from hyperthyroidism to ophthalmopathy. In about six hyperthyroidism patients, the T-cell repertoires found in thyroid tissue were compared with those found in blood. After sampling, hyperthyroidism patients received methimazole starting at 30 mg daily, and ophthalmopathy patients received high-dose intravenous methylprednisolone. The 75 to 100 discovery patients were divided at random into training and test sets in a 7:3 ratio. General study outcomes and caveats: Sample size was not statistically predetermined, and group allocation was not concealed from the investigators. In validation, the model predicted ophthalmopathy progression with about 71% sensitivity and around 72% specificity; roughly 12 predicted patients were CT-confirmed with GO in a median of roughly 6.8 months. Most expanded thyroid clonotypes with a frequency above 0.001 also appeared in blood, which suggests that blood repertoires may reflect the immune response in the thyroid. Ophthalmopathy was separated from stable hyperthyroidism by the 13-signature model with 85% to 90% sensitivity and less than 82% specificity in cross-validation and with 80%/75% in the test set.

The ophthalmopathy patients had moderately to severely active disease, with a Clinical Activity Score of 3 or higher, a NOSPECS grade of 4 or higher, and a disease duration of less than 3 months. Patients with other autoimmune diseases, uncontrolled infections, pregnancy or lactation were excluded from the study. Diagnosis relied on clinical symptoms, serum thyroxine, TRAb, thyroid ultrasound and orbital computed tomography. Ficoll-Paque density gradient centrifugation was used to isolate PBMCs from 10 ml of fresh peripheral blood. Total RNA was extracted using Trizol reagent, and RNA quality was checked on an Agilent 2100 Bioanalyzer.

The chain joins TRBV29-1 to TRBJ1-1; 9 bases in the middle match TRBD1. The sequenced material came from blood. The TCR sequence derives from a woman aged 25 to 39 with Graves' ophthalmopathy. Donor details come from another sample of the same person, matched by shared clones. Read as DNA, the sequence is TGCAGCGCCAGGACAGGGGAGAACACTGAAGCTTTCTTT. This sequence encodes CSARTGENTEAFF.